This record looks at one T cell receptor beta chain sequence and its context. Its antigen is undetermined. This sample is drawn from a study of CD8 T cells in Susac syndrome. Reverse transcription of roughly 0.5 to 1 ug RNA used random hexamers. TCRdb reanalysed the immunoSEQ multiplex PCR reads using MiXCR and keeps one entry per CDR3 protein. This table holds 90,000 to 110,000 distinct CDR3 sequences, about 95% found once. Study findings and constraints: The study acknowledged a relatively small number of individuals in its TCR sequencing and HLA analysis.

Germline V gene data show CDR1 as SQVTM and CDR2 as ANQGSEA. This CDR3 has 12 amino acids. The V and J ends lost 3 bases and 2 bases respectively, with 7 bases between them. Controls were drawn from healthy donors and were matched for age and sex. This chain links TRBV29-1 with TRBJ1-2; D is unclear. This sequence was found in a human donor in good health. Sequenced material: CD4+ T cells from PBMCs. CDR3 sequence (DNA): TGCAGCGTTGATCTGGAAAACTATGGCTACACCTTC. Translating gives CSVDLENYGYTF.